This T cell receptor beta chain was profiled in a study of T cell repertoires in cytomegalovirus infection (dated by TCRdb to about 2019). Turning to the overall study: The HLA type of each donor mattered for the analysis, because public TCR beta signatures pointed to carriage of CMV infection along with the matching HLA type. Results the study describes overall, beyond this receptor: In the ex vivo response, HLA-C-restricted CMV-specific TCR beta clonotypes were dominant, and in two of eight donors the single most frequent clonotype came from this HLA-C-restricted group. Cumulative frequency of public TCR beta family members discriminated carriers of CMV infection plus the relevant HLA type in this cohort and an independent roughly 350-donor cohort.

Sequencing was performed on an Illumina HiSeq 1500. TCRdb reran the public reads through fastp at Q25 and MiXCR, keeping productive beta chains. Rows with one shared CDR3 protein collapse into an entry with the most common genes and DNA. The sample records 200,000 to 300,000 distinct CDR3 sequences, 9% to 15% of which are singletons. The ten largest clones add up to 1.5% to 2% of the sample. In this sample, this clonotype turned up many times. What antigen it recognizes has not been identified. The sample holds no much larger clone one base away, and base qualities are not on file. The germline V gene (reference sequence) yields SEHNR for CDR1 and FQNEAQ for CDR2. Measured from the cysteine to the phenylalanine, the CDR3 is 20 residues long. Solely the CDR3 DNA is kept, with 60 bases framed from the first base. Relative to germline, V is missing 4 bases and J is missing 0 bases, with 14 bases of the junction outside any gene match.

The chain links TRBV7-9 with TRBJ2-1, with 11 middle bases fitting TRBD2. The TCR was taken from a human donor in good health (CMV status not recorded). Some clones in this sample may be carry-over from other donors' samples. Sequenced material: PBMCs. The CDR3 in this case is CASSSWGLAVTSSSYNEQFF. In nucleotides, the sequence is TGTGCCAGCAGCTCTTGGGGACTAGCGGTCACCTCGAGCTCCTACAATGAGCAGTTCTTC.